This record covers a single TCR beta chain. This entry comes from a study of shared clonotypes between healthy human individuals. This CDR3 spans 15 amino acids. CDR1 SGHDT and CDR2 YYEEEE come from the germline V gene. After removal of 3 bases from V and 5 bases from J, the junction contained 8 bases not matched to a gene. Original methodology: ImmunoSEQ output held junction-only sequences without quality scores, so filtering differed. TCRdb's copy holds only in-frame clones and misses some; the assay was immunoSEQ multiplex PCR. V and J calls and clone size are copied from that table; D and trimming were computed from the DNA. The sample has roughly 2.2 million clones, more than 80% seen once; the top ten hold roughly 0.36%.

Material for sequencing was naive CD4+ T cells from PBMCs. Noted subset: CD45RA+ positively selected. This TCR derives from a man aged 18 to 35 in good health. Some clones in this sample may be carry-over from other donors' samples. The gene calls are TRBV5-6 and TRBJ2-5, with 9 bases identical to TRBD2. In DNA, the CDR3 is TGTGCCAGCAGCTACTTAGCGGGAGATGGGGAGACCCAGTACTTC. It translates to CASSYLAGDGETQYF.